This T cell receptor (beta chain) was sequenced for a study of monozygotic twins with inflammatory bowel disease. Study-wide results and limits: Immunosuppressive treatments differing between patients may have added repertoire variability. Lower sharing of clonotypes with other individuals was seen in IBD patients than in healthy twins. This was most marked in patients showing signs of disease activity.

With respect to this clonotype: Its specificity is unknown.

The RNA usage for each TCR library was roughly 3.5 ug of total RNA. TCRdb re-called the 5' RACE reads and catalogs CDR3 proteins one per entry, DNA excluded. The repertoire table contains more than 110,000 distinct CDR3 sequences. The CDR3 covers 17 residues. The germline gives CDR1 MNHEY, CDR2 SVGAGI. The sample was blood. The chain has TRBV6-5 and TRBJ2-1; TCRdb selects TRBD1, and the lack of DNA leaves this call unchecked. The source of this sequence is a human donor with ulcerative colitis or Crohn's disease, or a healthy co-twin of an affected twin (not recorded which). CDR3 loop: CASSYPTDRDQANEQFF.